These 27 T cell receptor beta chains originate from one sample sequenced in a study of blood T cell repertoires in COVID-19. TCRdb's table, derived via immunoSEQ multiplex PCR, lists solely in-frame clones and lacks some. The sample has 140,000 or so clones; around 85% are singletons. What was sequenced was peripheral blood. The source of these receptors is a woman over 75 with acute or convalescent COVID-19.

CDR3 protein: CASSVARGAQPQHF. DNA for the CDR3: TGTGCCAGCAGTGTGGCCAGGGGAGCTCAGCCCCAGCATTTT. The rearrangement uses TRBV25-1 and TRBJ1-5, with a weak D call TRBD1 (6 bases). The length of the CDR3 is 14 residues. Germline CDR1 MGHDK, CDR2 SYGVNS. V lost 4 bases to trimming and J lost 6 bases, with 13 bases between them.

The chain joins TRBV27 to TRBJ1-4; 8 positions match TRBD1. CDR3 length: 13 residues. J was trimmed by 7 bases and V by 2 bases; bases with no gene match: 0. The germline V gene encodes CDR1 MNHEY and CDR2 SMNVEV (reference sequence). The CDR3 loop is CASSLDRGEKLFF. The CDR3 DNA reads TGTGCCAGCAGTTTAGACAGGGGTGAAAAACTGTTTTTT.

In its sample, this clone was seen a few times. This sample includes further DNA sequences coding for the same CDR3. The chain combines TRBV4-3 with TRBJ1-2, with D maybe TRBD1 (5 bases). Trimming pared 0 bases from V and 6 bases from J, leaving 11 bases between. CDR1 LGHNA and CDR2 YSLEER come from the germline V gene. The CDR3 sequence is 14 residues long. CDR3 sequence reads: CASSQDRGEDGYTF. In DNA form, the CDR3 reads TGCGCCAGCAGCCAAGATAGAGGGGAGGATGGCTACACCTTC.

This clone was seen only once. The rearrangement links TRBV5-4 to TRBJ1-2; 10 positions agree with TRBD1. This CDR3 spans 15 amino acids. V was pared by 0 bases and J by 6 bases, with 5 bases of the junction left unmatched. Germline V CDR1 and CDR2: SGHNT, YYREEE (reference sequence). The CDR3 DNA reads as TGTGCCAGCAGCTTGGAGGACAGGGGGGTTCATGGCTACACCTTC. It encodes CASSLEDRGVHGYTF.

This clone occurred once. CDR3 in amino acids: CAWSRGGSTDTQYF. In nucleotides, the CDR3 is TGTGCCTGGAGTCGCGGGGGGAGCACAGATACGCAGTATTTT. The chain links TRBV30 to TRBJ2-3; 8 bases line up with TRBD2. This CDR3 spans 14 amino acids. CDR1 is GTSNPN and CDR2 is SVGIG in the germline V gene (reference sequence). J was trimmed by 0 bases and V by 2 bases; bases with no gene match: 1.

The genes are TRBV9 and TRBJ2-7; D uncertain. V lost 1 base to trimming and J lost 5 bases, with 10 bases between them. Germline loops: CDR1 SGDLS, CDR2 YYNGEE. The CDR3 is 13 amino acids. This CDR3 reads CASSVYTSDEQYF. DNA of the CDR3: TGTGCCAGCAGCGTATATACCAGCGACGAGCAGTACTTC.

The chain uses TRBV7-2 and TRBJ2-5; D gene ambiguous. The CDR3 sequence is 14 residues long. Germline loops: CDR1 SGHTA, CDR2 FQGNSA. Trimming pared 5 bases from V and 1 base from J, leaving 11 bases between. The CDR3 sequence is CASSRSSVQETQYF. Here the CDR3 DNA reads TGTGCCAGCAGCCGGTCGTCGGTCCAAGAGACCCAGTACTTC.

V is TRBV6-2 or TRBV6-3 and J is TRBJ2-1; tentative D call: TRBD2 (5 bases). The CDR3 spans 15 residues. V lost 2 bases, J lost 3 bases, and 11 bases lay in between. Looked up from germline, CDR1 is MNHEY and CDR2 is SVGEGT. The CDR3, as DNA: TGTGCCAGCAGTTACCCTAGCTTTGTCTACAATGAGCAGTTCTTC. As protein: CASSYPSFVYNEQFF.

The rearrangement links TRBV7-9 to TRBJ2-7; 7 bases are shared with TRBD1. CDR3 length: 14 amino acids. V shed 6 bases and J 0 bases; nucleotides not matched to a gene: 5. The germline CDR1 and CDR2 sequences are SEHNR and FQNEAQ (reference sequence). For the CDR3, the DNA is TGTGCCAGCAGACCCGGGACAGACTCCTACGAGCAGTACTTC. The encoded protein is CASRPGTDSYEQYF. The whole variable domain, remainder taken from reference TRBV7-9 and TRBJ2-7, is DTGVSQNPRHKITKRGQNVTFRCDPISEHNRLYWYRQTLGQGPEFLTYFQNEAQLEKSRLLSDRFSAERPKGSFSTLEIQRTEQGDSAMYLCASRPGTDSYEQYFGPGTRLTVT.

V and J are TRBV19 and TRBJ1-4, with 10 positions matching TRBD1. The CDR3 spans 16 residues. Germline V gene sequence: CDR1 LNHDA, CDR2 SQIVND (reference sequence). J lost 8 bases, V lost 5 bases, and 11 bases had no gene match. The CDR3 loop is CASSQGQGERYEKLFF. The CDR3 coding sequence is TGTGCCAGTAGTCAAGGACAGGGGGAGCGGTACGAAAAACTGTTTTTT.

This clone occurred a few times. The chain joins TRBV6-5 to TRBJ2-3; D unresolved. In germline, CDR1 is MNHEY, CDR2 SVGAGI. The CDR3 covers 15 residues. V lost 5 bases and J lost 3, with 15 bases in between. Here the CDR3 DNA reads TGTGCCAGCAGTAACACGATTATCGGGACAGATACGCAGTATTTT. Its protein is CASSNTIIGTDTQYF.

This clone showed up just a few times. This sequence joins TRBV6-1 and TRBJ1-6; D gene uncertain. V shed 3 bases and J shed 4 bases, with 13 bases lying between them. The CDR3 has 16 amino acids. The germline V gene encodes CDR1 MNHNS and CDR2 SASEGT. The DNA for the CDR3 is TGTGCCAGCAGTGATTCGGTCTCGGAGTATAATTCACCCCTCCACTTT. Protein product: CASSDSVSEYNSPLHF.

The rearrangement links TRBV7-8 to TRBJ1-3; D is uncertain. V was cut by 5 bases and J by 0 bases, with 8 bases left in between. The length of the CDR3 is 14 residues. Germline V gives CDR1 SGHVS, CDR2 FQNEAQ. This CDR3 reads CASSRGHSGNTIYF. CDR3 bases: TGTGCCAGCAGCCGAGGGCACTCTGGAAACACCATATATTTT.

J is TRBJ1-2 and V is TRBV9, with TRBD1 matching over 10 bases. V lost 2 bases, J lost 7 bases, and 5 bases stayed unmatched. Germline V CDR1 and CDR2: SGDLS, YYNGEE. The CDR3 spans 14 residues. CDR3 bases: TGTGCCAGCAGCGTTCGGACAGGGGGTGGTGGCTACACCTTC. Its protein product is CASSVRTGGGGYTF.

The genes are TRBV27 and TRBJ2-3, with TRBD1 identical over 10 bases. The germline V gene encodes CDR1 MNHEY and CDR2 SMNVEV (reference sequence). J lost 1 base, V lost 6 bases, and 7 bases had no gene match. The CDR3 runs to 16 residues. CDR3 loop: CASSPRGTGGTDTQYF. As DNA, the CDR3 is TGTGCCAGCAGCCCTAGGGGGACAGGGGGCACAGATACGCAGTATTTT.

J is TRBJ1-6 and V is TRBV6-5, with D hard to call. The V gene's germline CDR1 is MNHEY and CDR2 SVGAGI. The V end was cut by 11 bases, the J end by 0 bases, with 11 bases between. The CDR3 totals 14 residues. CDR3 DNA: TGTGCCGTGCAGGCAAGCTCCTATAATTCACCCCTCCACTTT. It encodes CAVQASSYNSPLHF.

This rearrangement joins TRBV7-2 to TRBJ1-4; unclear D gene. Germline CDR1 is SGHTA and CDR2 is FQGNSA. Trimming took off 6 bases at V and 0 bases at J, with 11 bases between the two ends. CDR3 size: 15 residues. The CDR3 nucleotides read TGTGCCAGCAGTCCGGGCGGGGCAACTAATGAAAAACTGTTTTTT. It encodes CASSPGGATNEKLFF.

The V call is TRBV19, the J call TRBJ1-6; 8 bases line up with TRBD1. CDR1 LNHDA and CDR2 SQIVND come from the germline V gene (reference sequence). CDR3 size: 14 residues. The trim removed 3 bases at V and 7 bases at J, leaving 2 bases unmatched. The CDR3 sequence is CASSIRQGNSPLHF. The DNA of the CDR3 is TGTGCCAGTAGTATCAGACAGGGGAATTCACCCCTCCACTTT.

The V call is TRBV7-3, the J call TRBJ1-1; D remains unclear. Deletions cut 2 bases from V and 0 bases from J, with 13 bases between. The CDR3 loop spans 16 amino acids. Germline V gene sequence: CDR1 SGHTA, CDR2 FQGTGA. CDR3 protein: CASSLVGLHMNTEAFF. CDR3 bases: TGTGCCAGCAGCTTAGTAGGACTCCACATGAACACTGAAGCTTTCTTT.

As concerns this clone: Distinct nucleotide sequences in the sample also encode this CDR3. The genes are TRBV9 and TRBJ1-5; D perhaps matches TRBD1 (5 bases). The CDR3 length is 15 residues. The germline V gene has CDR1 SGDLS and CDR2 YYNGEE. V was clipped by 0 bases and J by 2 bases, with 9 bases between them. The CDR3 DNA reads as TGTGCCAGCAGCGTAGGGCCGGGGGGCAATCAGCCCCAGCATTTT. Its protein product is CASSVGPGGNQPQHF.

This clone was seen a handful of times. The V gene is TRBV10-3, the J gene TRBJ2-7, with 7 positions matching TRBD1. V dropped 10 bases and J dropped 2; count of bases not matched to a gene: 20. The CDR3 spans 17 residues. Germline V gene data show CDR1 as ENHRY and CDR2 as SYGVKD. This CDR3 is CASKTGSAGLNPYEQYF. The CDR3 DNA reads TGTGCCAGTAAGACAGGGTCCGCAGGTCTTAACCCCTACGAGCAGTACTTC.

This chain joins TRBV6-4 and TRBJ1-5; TRBD1 is a possible D gene (5 bases). Looked up from germline, CDR1 is MRHNA and CDR2 is SNTAGT. Trimming removed 2 bases from V and 0 bases from J, with 20 bases in between. This CDR3 spans 19 amino acids. The CDR3 is CASSDRITFKGYSNQPQHF. The CDR3 nucleotides read TGTGCCAGCAGTGACAGGATTACCTTTAAGGGGTATAGCAATCAGCCCCAGCATTTT.

The rearrangement uses TRBV4-1 and TRBJ1-1; 8 bases align to TRBD1. From germline, CDR1 is MGHRA and CDR2 YSYEKL. The CDR3 spans 15 residues. V was pared by 3 bases and J by 5 bases, with 8 bases of the junction left unmatched. Here the CDR3 reads CASSQARQGRTEAFF. The CDR3 bases are TGCGCCAGCAGCCAGGCCCGACAGGGGAGGACTGAAGCTTTCTTT.

The V gene is TRBV29-1, the J gene TRBJ2-2, with 10 bases identical to TRBD1. J was trimmed by 6 bases and V by 7 bases; bases with no gene match: 5. The CDR3 is 13 residues long. Germline V gene data show CDR1 as SQVTM and CDR2 as ANQGSEA. CDR3 bases: TGCAGCGGCGGGACAGGGGTCTCCGGGGAGCTGTTTTTT. Protein: CSGGTGVSGELFF.

This chain links TRBV3-1 (or the pseudogene TRBV3-2) with TRBJ1-1, with a possible D match to TRBD1 (6 bases). This CDR3 is built from 14 residues. Germline V lookup: CDR1 LGHDT, CDR2 YNNKEL (reference sequence). V was clipped by 0 bases and J by 7 bases, with 12 bases between them. As DNA, the CDR3 is TGTGCCAGCAGCCAAGATAGGAGGGGGGGTGAAGCTTTCTTT. Its translation: CASSQDRRGGEAFF.

This sequence joins TRBV5-1 and TRBJ1-1; 8 bases align to TRBD1. With V trimmed by 3 bases and J by 0 bases, 1 base remained unmatched. This CDR3 spans 14 amino acids. Germline lookup yields CDR1 SGHRS and CDR2 YFSETQ. The CDR3 protein is CASSSTGVNTEAFF. CDR3 DNA sequence: TGCGCCAGCAGCTCGACAGGGGTGAACACTGAAGCTTTCTTT.

The V gene is TRBV4-3, the J gene TRBJ2-5; a possible D gene is TRBD2 (6 bases). CDR1 is LGHNA and CDR2 is YSLEER in the germline V gene. V gave up 3 bases and J gave up 3 bases, with 17 bases separating them. The CDR3 is made up of 16 amino acids. CDR3 bases: TGCGCCAGCAGCCACTCCCTGGGGACTTCAGAAGAGACCCAGTACTTC. This encodes CASSHSLGTSEETQYF.